Given below is one T cell receptor beta chain in context. The data derive from a study of beta chain features in type 1 diabetes. V dropped 0 bases and J dropped 5 bases, with 11 bases sitting between them. The CDR3 consists of 15 residues. Germline CDR1 and CDR2: SNHLY and FYNNEI. Reverse transcribing all isolated RNA meant expressed TCRB transcripts were sequenced. Assay used: immunoSEQ multiplex PCR; TCRdb lists only in-frame clones, some missing. The data contain 810,000 or so clones, roughly a sixth of them singletons. The clonotype comes from a woman aged 18-29 years in good health. The material sequenced was naive CD4+ T cells from blood. The rearrangement links TRBV2 to TRBJ1-5; no reliable D call. CDR3 in amino acids: CASSEALGGDQPQHF. The CDR3 nucleotides read TGTGCCAGCAGTGAAGCGCTGGGCGGGGATCAGCCCCAGCATTTT.